The entry below gives a single T cell receptor (beta chain) sequence along with its context. This record belongs to a study of blood T cell repertoires in COVID-19. Original handling: Cell counts per sample came from amplifying reference gene primers. Clones were read by immunoSEQ multiplex PCR, and TCRdb kept only the in-frame ones, dropping some. The DNA gave D and trimming, while V, J and clone size come from that table. The table includes a few hundred thousand clones, nearly 90% detected once. Germline V CDR1 and CDR2: SGHDT, YYEEEE. The CDR3 spans 16 residues. After removal of 2 bases from V and 0 bases from J, the junction contained 7 bases not matched to a gene.

The sequenced sample consisted of PBMCs or T cells enriched from blood (not recorded which). The chain uses TRBV5-6 and TRBJ1-1; 7 bases are a match to TRBD1. The origin of this receptor is a woman between 18 and 30 years old with acute COVID-19. CDR3 bases: TGTGCCAGCAGCTTTATAGGGACAGACATGAACACTGAAGCTTTCTTT. It translates to CASSFIGTDMNTEAFF.